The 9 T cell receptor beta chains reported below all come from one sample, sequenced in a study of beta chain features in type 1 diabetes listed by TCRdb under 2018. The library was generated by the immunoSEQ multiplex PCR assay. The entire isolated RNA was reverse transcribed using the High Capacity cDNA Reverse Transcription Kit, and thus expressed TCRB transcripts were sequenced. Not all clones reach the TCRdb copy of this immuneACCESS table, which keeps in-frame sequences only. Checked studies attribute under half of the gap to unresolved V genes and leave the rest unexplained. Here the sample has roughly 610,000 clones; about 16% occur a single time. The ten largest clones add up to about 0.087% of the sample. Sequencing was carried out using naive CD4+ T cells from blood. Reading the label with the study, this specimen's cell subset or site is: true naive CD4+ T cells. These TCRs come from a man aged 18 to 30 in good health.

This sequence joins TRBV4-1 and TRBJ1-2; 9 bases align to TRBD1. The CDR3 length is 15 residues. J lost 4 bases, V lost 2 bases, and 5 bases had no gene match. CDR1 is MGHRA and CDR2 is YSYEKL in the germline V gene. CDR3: CASSQTGGASYGYTF. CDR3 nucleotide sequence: TGCGCCAGCAGCCAAACAGGGGGCGCGTCCTATGGCTACACCTTC.

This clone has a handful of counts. The CDR3 loop is CASSQGANYGYTF. The CDR3 coding sequence is TGCGCCAGCAGCCAGGGTGCTAACTATGGCTACACCTTC. The V gene is TRBV5-1, the J gene TRBJ1-2, with D perhaps TRBD1 (5 bases). V was shortened by 4 bases and J by 0 bases, with 7 bases between the two germline ends. CDR3 length: 13 amino acids. Germline V lookup: CDR1 SGHRS, CDR2 YFSETQ.

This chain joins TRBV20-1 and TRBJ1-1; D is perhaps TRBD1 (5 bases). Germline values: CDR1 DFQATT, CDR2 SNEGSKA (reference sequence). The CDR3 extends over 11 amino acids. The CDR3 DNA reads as TGCACCTACACAAGGGACCGGCAAGCTTTCTTT. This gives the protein CTYTRDRQAFF.

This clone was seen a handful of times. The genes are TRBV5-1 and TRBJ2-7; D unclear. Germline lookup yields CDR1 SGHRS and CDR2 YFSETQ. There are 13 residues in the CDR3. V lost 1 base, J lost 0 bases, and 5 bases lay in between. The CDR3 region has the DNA TGCGCCAGCAGCTTGTTTCCCTCCTACGAGCAGTACTTC. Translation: CASSLFPSYEQYF. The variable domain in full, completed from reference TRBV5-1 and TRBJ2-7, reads KAGVTQTPRYLIKTRGQQVTLSCSPISGHRSVSWYQQTPGQGLQFLFEYFSETQRNKGNFPGRFSGRQFSNSRSEMNVSTLELGDSALYLCASSLFPSYEQYFGPGTRLTVT.

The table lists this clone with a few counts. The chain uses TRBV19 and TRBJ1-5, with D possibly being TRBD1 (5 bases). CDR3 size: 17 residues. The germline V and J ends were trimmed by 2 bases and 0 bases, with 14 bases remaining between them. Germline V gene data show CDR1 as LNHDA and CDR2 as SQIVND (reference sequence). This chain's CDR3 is CASSIRVQGHSNQPQHF. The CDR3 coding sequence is TGTGCCAGTAGTATAAGGGTCCAGGGCCATAGCAATCAGCCCCAGCATTTT.

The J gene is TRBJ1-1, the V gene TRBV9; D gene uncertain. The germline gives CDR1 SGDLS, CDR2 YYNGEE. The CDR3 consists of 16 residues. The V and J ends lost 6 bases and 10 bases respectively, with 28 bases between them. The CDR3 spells CASTPSPRTEQFGAFF. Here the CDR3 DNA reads TGTGCCAGCACCCCTTCCCCCCGGACGGAGCAGTTTGGAGCTTTCTTT.

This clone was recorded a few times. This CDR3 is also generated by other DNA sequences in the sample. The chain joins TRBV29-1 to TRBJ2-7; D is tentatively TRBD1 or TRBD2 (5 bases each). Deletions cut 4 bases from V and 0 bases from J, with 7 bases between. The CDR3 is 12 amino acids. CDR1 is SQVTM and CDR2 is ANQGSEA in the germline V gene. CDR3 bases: TGCAGCGTTGTTGGGGGCTCCTACGAGCAGTACTTC. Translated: CSVVGGSYEQYF.

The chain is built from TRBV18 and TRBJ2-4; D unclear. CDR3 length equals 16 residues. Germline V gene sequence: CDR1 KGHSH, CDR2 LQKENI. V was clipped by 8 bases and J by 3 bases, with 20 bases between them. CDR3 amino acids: CASAGWADIDKNIQYF. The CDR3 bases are TGTGCCAGCGCTGGGTGGGCGGATATCGACAAAAACATTCAGTACTTC.

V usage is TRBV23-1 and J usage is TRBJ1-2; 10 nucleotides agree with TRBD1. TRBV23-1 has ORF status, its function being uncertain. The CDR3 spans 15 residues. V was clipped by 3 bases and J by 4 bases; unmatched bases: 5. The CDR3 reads CASSQKRQGAYGYTF. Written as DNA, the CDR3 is TGCGCCAGCAGTCAGAAGAGACAGGGGGCCTATGGCTACACCTTC.